This TCR beta chain is from a study of T cells in localized non-small cell lung cancer (TCRdb year 2020). For the study in its entirety: Comparing tumors with uninvolved tumor-adjacent lungs, the study looked at the T cell repertoires of fewer than 250 patients with early-stage NSCLC. The cohort consisted of roughly 240 treatment-naive NSCLC patients whose localized lung tumors had been resected. NSCLC patients had a mean age of approximately 72 years, and around 130 were male and over 85 female.

At diagnosis, tumor, uninvolved tumor-adjacent lung and peripheral blood were collected and then preserved as a mix of FFPE and fresh-frozen material. Blood samples were analyzed as peripheral blood mononuclear cells for TCR repertoire profiling. A word on this clone: Its specific antigen is unknown. Nothing much larger sits one base from this clone, and base qualities are not available.

CDR1 LNHDA and CDR2 SQIVND were looked up in the germline V gene (reference sequence). The CDR3 sequence holds 15 residues, the cysteine and phenylalanine included. Kept here is only the CDR3 DNA, which spans 45 bases and is read in frame from base 1. V drops 3 bases and J drops 4 bases, leaving 10 bases in between. What the research found in general, with its limitations: Longer overall survival was associated with higher T cell density in blood, whereas shorter survival was associated with higher clonality in adjacent lung. Because multi-region tumor sequencing was not performed, intratumor heterogeneity could not be ruled out. Of the top 100 tumor clones, a median of around 57 were detected in paired uninvolved adjacent lung; under 30 were also among that lung's top 100. Because the study design was exploratory, TCR variables were selected using unadjusted p-values without false-discovery rate correction. The highest T cell clonality was observed in uninvolved tumor-adjacent lung, where clonality exceeded that of tumor, suggesting that antigenic responses were more focused in uninvolved tumor-adjacent lung.

TCR beta CDR3 regions were sequenced from DNA using the immunoSEQ Assay. Per the source publication's procedure: T cell density was computed as TCR beta template counts normalized to usable DNA estimated by amplifying housekeeping genes. Richness was estimated with the preseqR package, extrapolating to 400,000 templates for PBMC samples and 120,000 templates for tissue samples. Clonality was defined by subtracting Pielou's evenness from one. Tissue-enriched TCRs were identified through differential abundance testing performed on productive amino-acid clonotypes, with a minimum total count of 5 and an alpha of 0.1. Repertoire overlap between compartments was quantified with the Jaccard Index and Morisita Overlap Index. GLIPH clustered TCR beta CDR3s with public tetramer-defined viral CDR3s; viral motifs required at least three viral sequences plus V-gene enrichment. In its TCRdb copy, this immuneACCESS table keeps in-frame sequences only and misses some clones. Where compared with another copy, unresolved V genes explain less than half of these, and the others have no known cause. V and J calls and clone size follow that table, whereas D and trimming were derived from the DNA. The sample table contains around 53,000 clones; only one count was recorded for around 80% of them. The ten most abundant clones make up more than 4% of the sample.

The source is a woman between 40 and 69 years old with stage II lung adenocarcinoma. The chain is encoded by TRBV19 joined to TRBJ2-6; a weak D assignment points to TRBD1 (5 bases agree). The sequencing here drew on PBMCs, taken before any cancer treatment. The nucleotide sequence is given as TGTGCCAGTAGTATCCCCGCAGGGGGGGCCAACGTCCTGACTTTC. Its protein is CASSIPAGGANVLTF.